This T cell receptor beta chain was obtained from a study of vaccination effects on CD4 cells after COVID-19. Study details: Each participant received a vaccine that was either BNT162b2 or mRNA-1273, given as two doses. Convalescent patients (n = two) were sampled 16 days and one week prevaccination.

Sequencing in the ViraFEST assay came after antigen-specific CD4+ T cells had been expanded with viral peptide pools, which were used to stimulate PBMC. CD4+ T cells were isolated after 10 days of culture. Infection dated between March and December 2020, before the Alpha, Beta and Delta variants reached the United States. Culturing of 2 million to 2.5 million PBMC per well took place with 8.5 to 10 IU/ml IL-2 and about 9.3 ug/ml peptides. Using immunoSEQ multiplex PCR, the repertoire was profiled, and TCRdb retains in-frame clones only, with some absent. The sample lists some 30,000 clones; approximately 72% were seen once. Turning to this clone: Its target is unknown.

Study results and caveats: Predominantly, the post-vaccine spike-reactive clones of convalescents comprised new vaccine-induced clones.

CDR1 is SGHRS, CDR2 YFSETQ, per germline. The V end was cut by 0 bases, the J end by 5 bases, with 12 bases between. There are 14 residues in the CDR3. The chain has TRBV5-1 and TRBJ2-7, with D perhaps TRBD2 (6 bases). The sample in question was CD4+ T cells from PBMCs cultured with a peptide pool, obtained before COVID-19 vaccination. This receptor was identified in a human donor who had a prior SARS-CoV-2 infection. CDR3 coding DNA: TGCGCCAGCAGCTTGGCAGGAGGGTGGGACGAGCAGTACTTC. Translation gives CASSLAGGWDEQYF.